What follows describes a single TCR beta chain. Germline lookup yields CDR1 DFQATT and CDR2 SNEGSKA (reference sequence). The CDR3 extends over 11 amino acids. Trimming left V 7 bases short and J 2 bases short, with 9 bases between. The data stem from a study of radiotherapy plus CTLA-4 blockade in lung cancer. Across the whole study: Disease control was present in roughly 29% of patients, and objective responses in roughly 17%.

Libraries were prepared by immunoSEQ multiplex PCR; TCRdb keeps only in-frame clonotypes and omits some of them. Here the sample spans approximately 53,000 clones, 70% to 90% being singletons. The J gene is TRBJ2-7, the V gene TRBV20-1; D call uncertain. The receptor's source is a human donor with non-small cell lung cancer whose response to radiotherapy plus ipilimumab could not be evaluated. The material sequenced was peripheral blood, taken from a patient treated with radiotherapy plus ipilimumab. The CDR3 here is CSVYGTYEQYF. The CDR3 nucleotides are TGCAGTGTTTATGGCACCTACGAGCAGTACTTC.